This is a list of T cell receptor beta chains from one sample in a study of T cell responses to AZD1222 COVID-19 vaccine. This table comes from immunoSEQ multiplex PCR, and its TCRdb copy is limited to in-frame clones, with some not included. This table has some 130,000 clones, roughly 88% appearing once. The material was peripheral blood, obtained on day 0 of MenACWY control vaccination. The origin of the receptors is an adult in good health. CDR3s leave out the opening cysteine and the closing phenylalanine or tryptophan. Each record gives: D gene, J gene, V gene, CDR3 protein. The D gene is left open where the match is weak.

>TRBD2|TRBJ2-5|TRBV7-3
ASSLRPRTSGTSETQY
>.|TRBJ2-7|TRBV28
ASSSDRESGTYEQY
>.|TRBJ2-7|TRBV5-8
ASSLSSPLEQY
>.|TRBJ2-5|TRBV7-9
ASSPNVGGETQY
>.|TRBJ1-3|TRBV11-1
ASRPSGQTFGNTIY
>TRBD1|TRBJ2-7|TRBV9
ASSPGQGSWYEQY
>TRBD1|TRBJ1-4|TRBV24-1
ATSDPGQQNEKLF
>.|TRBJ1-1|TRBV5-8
ASPYRGEAF
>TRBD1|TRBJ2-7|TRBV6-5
ASSPDRGPYEQY
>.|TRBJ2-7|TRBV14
ASSPASVLYEQY
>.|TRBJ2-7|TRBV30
AWQNTVYRYEQY
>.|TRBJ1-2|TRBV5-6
ASSSYAGVFDGYT
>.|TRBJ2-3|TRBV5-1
ASSFGTDTQY
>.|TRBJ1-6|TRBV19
ASSTGGRGSPLH
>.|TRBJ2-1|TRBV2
ASRYERSDYNEQF
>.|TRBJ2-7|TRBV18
ASSPPKGPHVGAQY
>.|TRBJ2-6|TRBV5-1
ASSELGANVLT
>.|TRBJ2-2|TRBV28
ASHARGLVDTGELF
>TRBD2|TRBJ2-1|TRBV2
ASSGLAGSEQF
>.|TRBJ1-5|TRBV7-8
ASSLGSAVWGRDQPQH
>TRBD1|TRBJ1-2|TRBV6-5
ASSYEIGQGGGYT
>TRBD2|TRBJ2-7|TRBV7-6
ASSFLAGAREQY
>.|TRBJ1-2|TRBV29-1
SVDLRDGYT
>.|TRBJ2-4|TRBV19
ASPPPEAVGIQY
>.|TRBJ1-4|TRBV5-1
ASSKSARSDEKLF
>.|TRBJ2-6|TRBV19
ASSPRGGPGANVLT
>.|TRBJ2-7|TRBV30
AWSVRGIPYEQY
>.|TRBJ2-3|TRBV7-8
ASTRRVSGVPSTQY
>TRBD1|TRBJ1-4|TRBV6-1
ASSEEMGQGNEKLF
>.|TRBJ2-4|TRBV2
ASRILAKNIQY
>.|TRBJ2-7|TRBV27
ASMYKRAGYEQY
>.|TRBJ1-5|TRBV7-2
ASSLGPPGFGQPQH
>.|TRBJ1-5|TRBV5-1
ASSFGGSNQPQH
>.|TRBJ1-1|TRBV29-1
SVRETYRTKTEAF
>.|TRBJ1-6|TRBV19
ASSGPSRYSPLH
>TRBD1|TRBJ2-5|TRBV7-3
ASSSRGETQY
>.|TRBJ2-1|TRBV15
ATSRFPSFEQF
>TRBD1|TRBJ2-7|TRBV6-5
ASSLIDRGDEQY
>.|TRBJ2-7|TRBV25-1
ASSASYEQY
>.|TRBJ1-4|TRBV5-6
ASSLGRATNEKLF
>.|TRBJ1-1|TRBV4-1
ASSQNGPATEAF
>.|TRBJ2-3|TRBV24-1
ATSDYGGGTDTQY
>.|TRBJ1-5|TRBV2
ASSGQGRGQPQH
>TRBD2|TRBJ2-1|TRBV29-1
SSRTSGSTEQF
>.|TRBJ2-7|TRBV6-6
ASSSTGAPYEQY
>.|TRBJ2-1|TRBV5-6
ASSWSGAVPSEQF
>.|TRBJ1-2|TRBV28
ASSSGTGVGYGYT
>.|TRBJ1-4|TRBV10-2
ASSESWGVSEKLF
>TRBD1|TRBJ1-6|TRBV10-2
ASTWDSYNSPLH